This T cell receptor beta chain was sequenced during a study of PD-L1 blockade in urothelial cancer. General study findings and limits: A below-median TCR clonality in blood before treatment predicted better survival.

Time point given: pretreatment peripheral blood. TCRdb's table, derived via immunoSEQ multiplex PCR, lists solely in-frame clones and lacks some. Of tens of thousands of clones in the sample, 90% are singletons; the top ten hold about 1.7%. The sample holds one count of this clone. The antigen is not known. This CDR3 has 16 residues. V was pared by 3 bases and J by 4 bases, with 6 bases of the junction left unmatched. Germline V CDR1 and CDR2: SGHKS, YYEKEE (reference sequence). The rearrangement uses TRBV5-5 and TRBJ2-5, with 13 positions matching TRBD2. Here the sequenced sample was PBMCs, taken around atezolizumab (anti-PD-L1) treatment. This sequence originates from a man in his 60s with urothelial cancer. The CDR3 loop is CASSSRGTSGTETQYF. As DNA, the CDR3 is TGTGCCAGCAGCTCAAGAGGGACTAGCGGGACAGAGACCCAGTACTTC.